This T cell receptor beta chain appears in the sequencing data of a study of Ad26.COV2.S vaccination and SARS-CoV-2 variants. Broader study findings: Similar non-spike TCR breadth was observed in recipients of vaccine and of placebo. It was reported that spike-specific CD8+ and CD4+ T cell responses were substantially broad after vaccination.

CDR3 length equals 15 residues. Germline V CDR1 and CDR2: SGHTA, FQGNSA. V was trimmed by 1 base and J by 2 bases, leaving 11 bases between them. Some clones are missing from TCRdb's copy, which holds only in-frame ones; the method was immunoSEQ multiplex PCR. The table shows hundreds of thousands of clones, with 88% occurring only once. For this clone: Its antigen is currently unknown.

Sample treatment: around 19 received Ad26.COV2.S at low or high dose, single or two shots; about 5 received placebo; per-sample allocation not given. Repertoires come from day 63 after the first vaccine or placebo injection. Whoever gave the sample was an adult aged 18-55 years in Boston. Its platform was an Ad26 vector, and its expressed antigen was Wuhan-strain SARS-CoV-2 spike. Sequencing was performed on peripheral blood, taken in a trial of Ad26.COV2.S vaccine versus placebo. The sequence came from a person aged 18 to 59 who received the Ad26.COV2.S COVID-19 vaccine or a placebo. The rearrangement joins TRBV7-2 to TRBJ2-5; no reliable D call. In nucleotides, the CDR3 is TGTGCCAGCAGCTTAGGGGGTCAGCCACAAGAGACCCAGTACTTC. This gives the protein CASSLGGQPQETQYF. The complete variable domain, with remaining parts taken from reference TRBV7-2 and TRBJ2-5, reads GAGVSQSPSNKVTEKGKDVELRCDPISGHTALYWYRQSLGQGLEFLIYFQGNSAPDKSGLPSDRFSAERTGGSVSTLTIQRTQQEDSAVYLCASSLGGQPQETQYFGPGTRLLVL.